This is a list of T cell receptor beta chains from one sample in a study of OX40 agonist ivuxolimab in advanced cancers. TCRdb keeps only in-frame clones here, not all; method: immunoSEQ multiplex PCR. The sample includes about 31,000 clones, 80% to 90% of them seen just once. The source was CD4+ or CD8+ T cells sorted from blood, collected in a trial of the OX40 agonist ivuxolimab. All receptors come from an adult with an advanced solid tumor such as melanoma, head and neck, liver or kidney cancer. Both conserved end residues are part of each CDR3. Each record gives: V gene, J gene, clone size, D gene, CDR3 protein, CDR3 DNA. The D gene is left open where the match is weak. Expanded clones are given a class, and other clones once, few, many or no size at all.

v_gene: TRBV19
j_gene: TRBJ2-7
abundance: NA
d_gene: TRBD1
CDR3aa: CATRKQGQGVEQYF
CDR3nt: TGTGCCACTCGAAAACAAGGACAGGGCGTTGAGCAGTACTTC

v_gene: TRBV2
j_gene: TRBJ1-3
abundance: NA
d_gene: TRBD1
CDR3aa: CASSEGAGGFGNTIYF
CDR3nt: TGTGCCAGCAGTGAAGGGGCAGGGGGCTTTGGAAACACCATATATTTT

v_gene: TRBV19
j_gene: TRBJ2-1
abundance: NA
d_gene: NA
CDR3aa: CASSDPFYSKQFF
CDR3nt: TGTGCCAGTAGTGACCCATTCTACTCCAAGCAGTTCTTC

v_gene: TRBV4-2
j_gene: TRBJ2-1
abundance: NA
d_gene: NA
CDR3aa: CASSQGTRNEQFF
CDR3nt: TGTGCCAGCAGCCAAGGGACTCGCAATGAGCAGTTCTTC

v_gene: TRBV5-1
j_gene: TRBJ1-2
abundance: once
d_gene: NA
CDR3aa: CASSVTGGGNYGYTF
CDR3nt: TGCGCCAGCAGCGTCACTGGAGGGGGAAACTATGGCTACACCTTC

v_gene: TRBV11-3
j_gene: TRBJ2-1
abundance: few
d_gene: NA
CDR3aa: CASSFAHSYNEQFF
CDR3nt: TGTGCCAGCAGCTTTGCCCATTCCTACAATGAGCAGTTCTTC

v_gene: TRBV7-9
j_gene: TRBJ1-4
abundance: NA
d_gene: TRBD1
CDR3aa: CASSFGSGGEEKLFF
CDR3nt: TGTGCCAGCAGCTTCGGGTCAGGGGGAGAGGAAAAACTGTTTTTT

v_gene: TRBV6-1
j_gene: TRBJ1-5
abundance: NA
d_gene: NA
CDR3aa: CASSDPGSNQPQHF
CDR3nt: TGTGCCAGCAGTGATCCCGGGTCAAATCAGCCCCAGCATTTT

v_gene: TRBV2
j_gene: TRBJ1-1
abundance: few
d_gene: NA
CDR3aa: CASKTFLQNEAFF
CDR3nt: TGTGCCAGCAAAACCTTCCTCCAGAATGAAGCTTTCTTT

v_gene: TRBV5-1
j_gene: TRBJ2-1
abundance: NA
d_gene: NA
CDR3aa: CASSLESGWRSEQFF
CDR3nt: TGCGCCAGCAGCTTGGAGTCTGGGTGGAGGAGTGAGCAGTTCTTC

v_gene: TRBV6-1
j_gene: TRBJ1-2
abundance: NA
d_gene: NA
CDR3aa: CASSESGQYYGYTF
CDR3nt: TGTGCCAGCAGTGAAAGTGGGCAGTACTATGGCTACACCTTC

v_gene: TRBV5-6
j_gene: TRBJ1-3
abundance: NA
d_gene: NA
CDR3aa: CASSFSVISGNTIYF
CDR3nt: TGTGCCAGCAGCTTTTCAGTCATCTCTGGAAACACCATATATTTT

v_gene: TRBV5-1
j_gene: TRBJ2-7
abundance: NA
d_gene: NA
CDR3aa: CASSLLGTPFFSSYEQYF
CDR3nt: TGCGCCAGCAGCTTGCTCGGGACCCCATTTTTCAGCTCCTACGAGCAGTACTTC

v_gene: TRBV11-2
j_gene: TRBJ2-5
abundance: NA
d_gene: NA
CDR3aa: CASSPLRGETQYF
CDR3nt: TGTGCCAGCAGCCCGCTCCGGGGGGAGACCCAGTACTTC

v_gene: TRBV27
j_gene: TRBJ2-5
abundance: NA
d_gene: TRBD1
CDR3aa: CASRKGQASGTQYF
CDR3nt: TGTGCCAGCAGAAAAGGACAGGCCTCGGGGACCCAGTACTTC

v_gene: TRBV27
j_gene: TRBJ2-1
abundance: NA
d_gene: NA
CDR3aa: CASTLKPGQLSSYNEQFF
CDR3nt: TGTGCCAGCACTTTGAAACCCGGACAGCTGAGCTCCTACAATGAGCAGTTCTTC

v_gene: TRBV5-6
j_gene: TRBJ2-5
abundance: NA
d_gene: NA
CDR3aa: CASSSGSTGKETQYF
CDR3nt: TGTGCCAGCAGCTCTGGGTCAACAGGCAAAGAGACCCAGTACTTC

v_gene: TRBV5-1
j_gene: TRBJ2-7
abundance: NA
d_gene: TRBD2
CDR3aa: CASSLAPSGSSYEQYF
CDR3nt: TGCGCCAGCAGCTTGGCACCTAGCGGGAGCTCCTACGAGCAGTACTTC

v_gene: TRBV11-3
j_gene: TRBJ2-1
abundance: NA
d_gene: TRBD1
CDR3aa: CASSPSRQGEQFF
CDR3nt: TGTGCCAGCAGCCCGTCTCGACAGGGTGAGCAGTTCTTC

v_gene: TRBV18
j_gene: TRBJ1-1
abundance: NA
d_gene: NA
CDR3aa: CASSSGDTHFGAFF
CDR3nt: TGTGCCAGCTCATCAGGGGACACCCACTTTGGCGCTTTCTTT

v_gene: TRBV28
j_gene: TRBJ1-5
abundance: NA
d_gene: TRBD1
CDR3aa: CASRTGVQPQHF
CDR3nt: TGTGCCAGCAGGACAGGGGTACAGCCCCAGCATTTT

v_gene: TRBV6-1
j_gene: TRBJ1-5
abundance: NA
d_gene: TRBD1
CDR3aa: CASSVTGEGNQPQHF
CDR3nt: TGTGCCAGCAGTGTGACAGGGGAGGGCAATCAGCCCCAGCATTTT

v_gene: TRBV6-1
j_gene: TRBJ2-5
abundance: NA
d_gene: TRBD1
CDR3aa: CASSEVITGAWETQYF
CDR3nt: TGTGCCAGCAGTGAAGTAATAACAGGGGCATGGGAGACCCAGTACTTC

v_gene: TRBV7-9
j_gene: TRBJ1-2
abundance: NA
d_gene: NA
CDR3aa: CASSLGVGVTEGYGYTF
CDR3nt: TGTGCCAGCAGCTTAGGGGTTGGGGTCACGGAGGGCTATGGCTACACCTTC

v_gene: TRBV9
j_gene: TRBJ2-3
abundance: NA
d_gene: TRBD1
CDR3aa: CASSVAGGVEKDTQYF
CDR3nt: TGTGCCAGCAGCGTCGCAGGGGGCGTGGAGAAAGATACGCAGTATTTT

v_gene: TRBV7-6
j_gene: TRBJ2-6
abundance: NA
d_gene: NA
CDR3aa: CASSLYSGANVLTF
CDR3nt: TGTGCCAGCAGCTTATATTCTGGGGCCAACGTCCTGACTTTC

v_gene: TRBV18
j_gene: TRBJ2-1
abundance: NA
d_gene: NA
CDR3aa: CASSPKGGSNEQFF
CDR3nt: TGTGCCAGCTCACCAAAGGGAGGAAGCAATGAGCAGTTCTTC

v_gene: TRBV6-5
j_gene: TRBJ1-3
abundance: NA
d_gene: NA
CDR3aa: CASSYRDSGNTIYF
CDR3nt: TGTGCCAGCAGTTACAGGGACTCTGGAAACACCATATATTTT

v_gene: TRBV4-1
j_gene: TRBJ2-7
abundance: NA
d_gene: NA
CDR3aa: CASSQLTASEQYF
CDR3nt: TGCGCCAGCAGCCAATTGACGGCTTCCGAGCAGTACTTC

v_gene: TRBV14
j_gene: TRBJ1-1
abundance: NA
d_gene: TRBD1
CDR3aa: CASSPQGFTEAFF
CDR3nt: TGTGCCAGCAGCCCACAGGGGTTTACTGAAGCTTTCTTT

v_gene: TRBV19
j_gene: TRBJ2-7
abundance: NA
d_gene: TRBD1
CDR3aa: CASSLQGDGAYEQYF
CDR3nt: TGTGCCAGTAGCCTCCAGGGGGACGGAGCCTACGAGCAGTACTTC

v_gene: TRBV18
j_gene: TRBJ2-1
abundance: once
d_gene: TRBD2
CDR3aa: CASSSGRRYNEQFF
CDR3nt: TGTGCCAGCTCAAGCGGGAGACGATACAATGAGCAGTTCTTC

v_gene: TRBV11-3
j_gene: TRBJ2-1
abundance: NA
d_gene: NA
CDR3aa: CASSLGWRDLGNEQFF
CDR3nt: TGTGCCAGCAGCTTAGGGTGGCGGGATCTCGGCAATGAGCAGTTCTTC

v_gene: TRBV21-1
j_gene: TRBJ1-3
abundance: NA
d_gene: NA
CDR3aa: CASSKEGQLPSNSGNTIYF
CDR3nt: TGTGCCAGCAGCAAAGAGGGACAGCTACCCTCAAACTCTGGAAACACCATATATTTT

v_gene: TRBV5-4
j_gene: TRBJ2-7
abundance: NA
d_gene: TRBD1
CDR3aa: CASSSPGQGLYEQYF
CDR3nt: TGTGCCAGCAGTTCGCCGGGACAGGGGCTATACGAGCAGTACTTC

v_gene: TRBV5-1
j_gene: TRBJ1-2
abundance: NA
d_gene: TRBD1
CDR3aa: CASMGQGAGGYTF
CDR3nt: TGCGCCAGCATGGGACAGGGCGCTGGTGGCTACACCTTC

v_gene: TRBV29-1
j_gene: TRBJ2-1
abundance: NA
d_gene: TRBD1
CDR3aa: CSVAGQGSDEQFF
CDR3nt: TGCAGCGTCGCTGGACAGGGGAGCGATGAGCAGTTCTTC

v_gene: TRBV27
j_gene: TRBJ2-7
abundance: NA
d_gene: NA
CDR3aa: CASRQGLHEQYF
CDR3nt: TGTGCCAGCAGGCAGGGTTTACACGAGCAGTACTTC

v_gene: TRBV28
j_gene: TRBJ1-5
abundance: once
d_gene: NA
CDR3aa: CASMGDSNQPQHF
CDR3nt: TGTGCCAGCATGGGGGACAGCAATCAGCCCCAGCATTTT

v_gene: TRBV19
j_gene: TRBJ2-7
abundance: NA
d_gene: NA
CDR3aa: CASSAGTDYYEQYF
CDR3nt: TGTGCCAGTAGTGCCGGGACGGACTACTACGAGCAGTACTTC

v_gene: TRBV29-1
j_gene: TRBJ2-7
abundance: few
d_gene: TRBD1
CDR3aa: CSVEVGDRGYEQYF
CDR3nt: TGCAGCGTTGAAGTGGGGGACAGGGGGTACGAGCAGTACTTC

v_gene: TRBV28
j_gene: TRBJ2-7
abundance: NA
d_gene: NA
CDR3aa: CASSLYRYEQYF
CDR3nt: TGTGCCAGCAGTTTGTACAGATACGAGCAGTACTTC

v_gene: TRBV14
j_gene: TRBJ1-1
abundance: few
d_gene: TRBD1
CDR3aa: CASSPRTGTEAFF
CDR3nt: TGTGCCAGCAGCCCGCGGACAGGGACTGAAGCTTTCTTT

v_gene: TRBV29-1
j_gene: TRBJ2-1
abundance: NA
d_gene: TRBD2
CDR3aa: CSVAKGTSGSYEQFF
CDR3nt: TGCAGCGTTGCAAAGGGGACTAGCGGGAGCTATGAGCAGTTCTTC

v_gene: TRBV7-9
j_gene: TRBJ1-3
abundance: NA
d_gene: NA
CDR3aa: CASSRSLPSGGGSGNTIYF
CDR3nt: TGTGCCAGCAGCCGATCCCTTCCTTCGGGGGGGGGCTCTGGAAACACCATATATTTT

v_gene: TRBV6-4
j_gene: TRBJ1-1
abundance: NA
d_gene: NA
CDR3aa: CASSGEGARRRGTEAFF
CDR3nt: TGTGCCAGCAGTGGTGAAGGGGCCAGGCGGCGAGGCACTGAAGCTTTCTTT

v_gene: TRBV7-9
j_gene: TRBJ2-7
abundance: NA
d_gene: NA
CDR3aa: CASSPTGYEQYF
CDR3nt: TGTGCCAGCAGCCCTACAGGGTACGAGCAGTACTTC

v_gene: TRBV5-1
j_gene: TRBJ2-1
abundance: NA
d_gene: TRBD2
CDR3aa: CASSLWTSGRGYNEQFF
CDR3nt: TGCGCCAGCAGCTTGTGGACTAGCGGGAGGGGCTACAATGAGCAGTTCTTC

v_gene: TRBV19
j_gene: TRBJ2-7
abundance: NA
d_gene: NA
CDR3aa: CASSETQGYEQYF
CDR3nt: TGTGCCAGTAGCGAAACTCAGGGATACGAGCAGTACTTC

v_gene: TRBV15
j_gene: TRBJ1-6
abundance: NA
d_gene: TRBD1
CDR3aa: CATSRDHSTGGNSPLHF
CDR3nt: TGTGCCACCAGCAGAGATCATAGCACAGGGGGTAATTCACCCCTCCACTTT